This T cell receptor (beta chain) was captured by sequencing in a study of blood T cell repertoires in COVID-19. The V gene end was trimmed by 3 bases and the J gene end by 0 bases; junction bases not matched to a gene: 0. Per the germline V gene, CDR1 is SGHNT and CDR2 is YYREEE (reference sequence). The CDR3 spans 16 residues. This clone was seen a few times. Original handling: Reference gene primers were amplified, and this amplification served to estimate nucleated cell counts. Sequenced by immunoSEQ multiplex PCR; TCRdb stores in-frame clones only, minus some. That table furnishes V, J and clone size, whereas the DNA furnished D and trimming. The data contain 150,000 to 200,000 clones, 65% to 80% of them singletons.

This chain joins TRBV5-4 and TRBJ2-1; 13 nucleotides align to TRBD2. This clonotype originated in a man in his fifties who had recovered from COVID-19. The sample comprised peripheral blood. Here the CDR3 DNA reads TGTGCCAGCAGCTGGACTAGCGGGAGCTCCTACAATGAGCAGTTCTTC. Its protein product is CASSWTSGSSYNEQFF. Supplemented by reference TRBV5-4 and TRBJ2-1, the full variable domain reads ETGVTQSPTHLIKTRGQQVTLRCSSQSGHNTVSWYQQALGQGPQFIFQYYREEENGRGNFPPRFSGLQFPNYSSELNVNALELDDSALYLCASSWTSGSSYNEQFFGPGTRLTVL.